The clone carrying this TCR beta chain occurred a few times. No antigen is known for it. Amplification targeted TCR beta CDR3 regions from RNA transcripts. Researchers ran a first-round RT-PCR on the TCR CDR3 using the HTBI primer set. Each CDR3 protein is one row after TCRdb ran MiXCR on the multiplex PCR reads. The top ten clones hold 40% to 50% of a sample with about half a million distinct CDR3 sequences, just under 20% of them seen once. The record originates from a study of T cells in Graves' hyperthyroidism and ophthalmopathy. About the research overall: Peripheral blood sampling occurred at initial diagnosis, before any treatment.

Study-wide points: Most thyroid clonotypes with frequency above 0.001 were detected in blood.

Unmatched junction bases numbered 7, after V lost 1 base and J lost 3 bases. This CDR3 region has 17 residues. The germline gives CDR1 LGHNA, CDR2 YNFKEQ. This clonotype originated in a man in his forties with Graves' ophthalmopathy. J is TRBJ2-3 and V is TRBV4-2; 10 bases agree with TRBD2. Sequenced: blood. CDR3 region: CASSQAALAGVTDTQYF. CDR3 nucleotides: TGTGCCAGCAGCCAAGCGGCCCTAGCGGGAGTGACAGATACGCAGTATTTT.